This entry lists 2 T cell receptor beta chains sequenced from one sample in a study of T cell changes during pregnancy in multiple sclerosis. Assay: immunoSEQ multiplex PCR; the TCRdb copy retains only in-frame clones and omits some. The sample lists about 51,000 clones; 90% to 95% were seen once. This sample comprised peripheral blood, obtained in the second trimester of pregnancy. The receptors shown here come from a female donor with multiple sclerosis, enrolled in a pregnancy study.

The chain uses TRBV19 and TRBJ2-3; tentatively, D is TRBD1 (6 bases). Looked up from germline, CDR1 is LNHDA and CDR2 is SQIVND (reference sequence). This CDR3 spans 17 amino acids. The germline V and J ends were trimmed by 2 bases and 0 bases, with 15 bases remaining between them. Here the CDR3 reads CASSIPHLTGSTDTQYF. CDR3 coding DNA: TGTGCCAGTAGTATACCTCACCTTACAGGGAGCACAGATACGCAGTATTTT.

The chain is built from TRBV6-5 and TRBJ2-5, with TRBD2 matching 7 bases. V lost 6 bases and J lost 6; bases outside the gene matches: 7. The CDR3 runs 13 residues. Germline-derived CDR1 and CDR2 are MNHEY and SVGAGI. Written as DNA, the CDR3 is TGTGCCAGCAGCCCCTCGGGGGGAAAGACCCAGTACTTC. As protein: CASSPSGGKTQYF.